The source of this T cell receptor (beta chain) is a study of T cells expressing NK-cell markers. General observations from the study: Of CD8+ T cells, about 1.0-8% belonged to dominant NKG2C+ clonotypes in several donors.

This CDR3 region has 15 residues. About this clonotype: Its matching antigen is unknown.

TCRdb reprocessed the 5' RACE reads; each CDR3 protein has one entry and no DNA is given. This repertoire includes approximately 460,000 distinct CDR3 sequences. The chain is built from TRBV12-3 or TRBV12-4 and TRBJ2-1; the D gene TCRdb calls, TRBD1, cannot be checked with no DNA. Sequenced material: blood T cells: a sorted CD56 or NKG2C T cell subset, CD4+ or CD8+ T cells, or bulk PBMC T cells (not recorded which). This clonotype originated in a woman aged 18-70 years in good health. The CDR3 loop is CASTPDRISYNEQFF.